A selection of T cell receptor beta chains follows, all from one sample in a study of type 1 regulatory T cells. TCRdb redid the calling of the reads with MiXCR, one entry per CDR3 protein. The sample has approximately 100,000 distinct CDR3 sequences, 31% seen once. The sequenced sample was CD4+ T cells, either the whole sample or a sorted fraction (not recorded which). The origin of the receptors is a human donor in good health. The CDR3 runs from the conserved cysteine through the conserved F or W. D genes are given only for firm matches. Expanded clones are given a class, and other clones once, few, many or no size at all.

v_call: TRBV29-1
clone_size: few
j_call: TRBJ1-2
d_call: .
cdr3_nt: TGCAGCGCAGACCCTACAGGAGCTGCTAACTATGGCTACACCTTC
cdr3_aa: CSADPTGAANYGYTF

v_call: TRBV7-9
clone_size: few
j_call: TRBJ2-7
d_call: TRBD2
cdr3_nt: TGTGCCAGCAGCTTAGCTAGCGGGAGGTTTGGCGAGCAGTACTTC
cdr3_aa: CASSLASGRFGEQYF

v_call: TRBV6-2/TRBV6-3
clone_size: once
j_call: TRBJ2-1
d_call: .
cdr3_nt: TGTGCCAGCAGTTCACTGACGGCTAGCTCCTACAATGAGCAGTTCTTC
cdr3_aa: CASSSLTASSYNEQFF

v_call: TRBV20-1
clone_size: few
j_call: TRBJ1-5
d_call: TRBD1
cdr3_nt: TGCAGTGCTACCGGACCGGGACAGATAAATCAGCCCCAGCATTTT
cdr3_aa: CSATGPGQINQPQHF

v_call: TRBV12-3/TRBV12-4
clone_size: few
j_call: TRBJ2-1
d_call: TRBD2
cdr3_nt: TGTGCCAGCGATCTAGCGGGGTCCTACAATGAGCAGTTCTTC
cdr3_aa: CASDLAGSYNEQFF

v_call: TRBV5-5
clone_size: .
j_call: TRBJ1-2
d_call: .
cdr3_nt: TGTGCCAGCAGCTTGGTCAGGGCCCACGGTGGCTACACCTTC
cdr3_aa: CASSLVRAHGGYTF

v_call: TRBV25-1
clone_size: few
j_call: TRBJ2-7
d_call: .
cdr3_nt: TGTGCCAGCAGTGAAACCTTTGGGACAACCGGGTCCTACGAGCAGTACTTC
cdr3_aa: CASSETFGTTGSYEQYF

v_call: TRBV25-1
clone_size: .
j_call: TRBJ2-7
d_call: .
cdr3_nt: TGTGCCAGCAGCCTGACTAGTTCTTCCTACGAGCAGTACTTC
cdr3_aa: CASSLTSSSYEQYF

v_call: TRBV20-1
clone_size: .
j_call: TRBJ1-3
d_call: .
cdr3_nt: TGCAGCACCGACAGGAGATTCAGCTCTGGAAACACCATATATTTT
cdr3_aa: CSTDRRFSSGNTIYF

v_call: TRBV7-2
clone_size: .
j_call: TRBJ2-7
d_call: .
cdr3_nt: TGTGCCAGCAGCTTATTCCGCGACGCCTACGAGCAGTACTTC
cdr3_aa: CASSLFRDAYEQYF

v_call: TRBV5-1
clone_size: few
j_call: TRBJ2-2
d_call: TRBD1
cdr3_nt: TGCGCCAGCAGCTTAACCACAGGGGAACGGTCCACCGGGGAGCTGTTTTTT
cdr3_aa: CASSLTTGERSTGELFF

v_call: TRBV5-1
clone_size: few
j_call: TRBJ2-5
d_call: TRBD2
cdr3_nt: TGCGCCAGCAGCTTTTTAGCGGGAGGAGGAGAGACCCAGTACTTC
cdr3_aa: CASSFLAGGGETQYF

v_call: TRBV19
clone_size: .
j_call: TRBJ2-3
d_call: TRBD2
cdr3_nt: TGTGCCAGTGGGGTTCTAGCGGGAGGGCCGAATACGCAGTATTTT
cdr3_aa: CASGVLAGGPNTQYF

v_call: TRBV7-2
clone_size: .
j_call: TRBJ2-3
d_call: TRBD2
cdr3_nt: TGTGCCAGCAGCTCGGGACTAGCGGGTGGCACAGATACGCAGTATTTT
cdr3_aa: CASSSGLAGGTDTQYF

v_call: TRBV6-5
clone_size: few
j_call: TRBJ1-4
d_call: .
cdr3_nt: TGTGCCAGCAGTTCGATCTCAACTAATGAAAAACTGTTTTTT
cdr3_aa: CASSSISTNEKLFF

v_call: TRBV19
clone_size: .
j_call: TRBJ1-2
d_call: .
cdr3_nt: TGTGCCAGTAGTCGAGGCGGGACCCCCGGTAACTATGGCTACACCTTC
cdr3_aa: CASSRGGTPGNYGYTF

v_call: TRBV20-1
clone_size: .
j_call: TRBJ2-1
d_call: TRBD2
cdr3_nt: TGCAGTGCTAGAGCACTAGCGAGATACAATGAGCAGTTCTTC
cdr3_aa: CSARALARYNEQFF

v_call: TRBV7-2
clone_size: few
j_call: TRBJ2-5
d_call: TRBD2
cdr3_nt: TGTGCCAGCAGCATACTAGCGGGAGGACTTGTCGAGACCCAGTACTTC
cdr3_aa: CASSILAGGLVETQYF

v_call: TRBV3-1
clone_size: .
j_call: TRBJ2-7
d_call: TRBD1
cdr3_nt: TGTGCCAGCAGCCATAGGGGGCGGAGCTCCTACGAGCAGTACTTC
cdr3_aa: CASSHRGRSSYEQYF

v_call: TRBV5-6
clone_size: .
j_call: TRBJ2-2
d_call: .
cdr3_nt: TGTGCCAGCAGCTTGGAGGGGGGCGGGGTCCCCGGGGAGCTGTTTTTT
cdr3_aa: CASSLEGGGVPGELFF

v_call: TRBV6-1
clone_size: .
j_call: TRBJ2-6
d_call: .
cdr3_nt: TGTGCCAGCAGTATCGGGGGGCGGGTAGGGGCCAACGTCCTGACTTTC
cdr3_aa: CASSIGGRVGANVLTF

v_call: TRBV7-2
clone_size: .
j_call: TRBJ2-1
d_call: TRBD1
cdr3_nt: TGTGCCAGCAGCTTAGCCCCAAGGACAGGGCGCAATGAGCAGTTCTTC
cdr3_aa: CASSLAPRTGRNEQFF

v_call: TRBV27
clone_size: few
j_call: TRBJ2-7
d_call: TRBD1
cdr3_nt: TGTGCCAGCAGTTTGACGTCCGGGACAGGGCCAGGGGAGCAGTACTTC
cdr3_aa: CASSLTSGTGPGEQYF

v_call: TRBV15
clone_size: .
j_call: TRBJ2-4
d_call: TRBD2
cdr3_nt: TGTGCCACCAGCAGAGGCGCCGGGACTAGCTCTCCCATTCAGTACTTC
cdr3_aa: CATSRGAGTSSPIQYF

v_call: TRBV5-5
clone_size: .
j_call: TRBJ2-5
d_call: .
cdr3_nt: TGTGCCAGCAGCGCGGGGTCGGCGGAGACCCAGTACTTC
cdr3_aa: CASSAGSAETQYF